These 4 T cell receptor beta chains were sequenced from one sample in a study of blood T cell repertoires in COVID-19. Generated by immunoSEQ multiplex PCR, the TCRdb table keeps only in-frame clones and is missing some. The sample yields 150,000 to 200,000 clones, nearly 80% seen once. Source material: peripheral blood. These receptors came from a woman in her seventies with acute or convalescent COVID-19.

This clone has a single count. The chain has TRBV6-6 and TRBJ1-5; D is unresolved. The CDR3 has 15 amino acids. Germline V gene lookup returns CDR1 MNHNY and CDR2 SVGAGI (reference sequence). V lost 2 bases to trimming and J lost 7 bases, with 15 bases between them. The CDR3 sequence is CASSYAPEAGQPQHF. As DNA, the CDR3 is TGTGCCAGCAGTTACGCCCCAGAAGCGGGACAGCCCCAGCATTTT.

The chain uses TRBV27 and TRBJ2-5; TRBD2 aligns across 9 bases. Germline-derived CDR1 and CDR2 are MNHEY and SMNVEV (reference sequence). V lost 0 bases to trimming and J lost 0 bases; unmatched junction nucleotides: 2. This CDR3 has 16 residues. CDR3 nucleotide sequence: TGTGCCAGCAGTTTATCTCTAGCGGGGAACCAAGAGACCCAGTACTTC. This encodes CASSLSLAGNQETQYF.

The chain links TRBV9 to TRBJ2-3, with a weak D call TRBD1 (6 bases). V lost 0 bases, J lost 4 bases, and 15 bases lay in between. CDR1 SGDLS and CDR2 YYNGEE come from the germline V gene. The CDR3 is made up of 16 amino acids. CDR3 nucleotide sequence: TGTGCCAGCAGCGTAGTGGGGCAGGGGATCGCAGATACGCAGTATTTT. Its protein is CASSVVGQGIADTQYF.

This chain joins TRBV27 and TRBJ2-3, with 12 bases fitting TRBD2. Per the germline V gene, CDR1 is MNHEY and CDR2 is SMNVEV (reference sequence). The CDR3 extends over 16 amino acids. V was pared by 9 bases and J by 0 bases, with 7 bases of the junction left unmatched. The CDR3 DNA is TGTGCCAGGTCCACCGGACTAGCGGGGAGCACAGATACGCAGTATTTT. Translation gives CARSTGLAGSTDTQYF.